Listed here are 9 T cell receptor beta chains from one sample, sequenced in a study of T cell repertoires in cytomegalovirus infection. Using its own MiXCR run on the reads, TCRdb lists one record per CDR3 protein. The sample gives 150,000 to 180,000 distinct CDR3 sequences, 23% of which show up once; about a tenth is in the top ten. The sequencing sample was made of PBMCs. These receptors originate from a human donor in good health (CMV status not recorded). Some clones in this sample may be carry-over from other donors' samples.

This clonotype was seen ten or more times. This chain uses TRBV7-6 with TRBJ2-1; possibly TRBD1 for D (5 bases). The length of the CDR3 is 11 residues. Germline CDR1 reads SGHVS; CDR2 reads FNYEAQ. Trimming removed 4 bases from V and 8 bases from J, with 6 bases in between. The CDR3 sequence is CASSWGDEQFF. The CDR3 region has the DNA TGTGCCAGCAGCTGGGGCGATGAGCAGTTCTTC.

The rearrangement uses TRBV4-1 and TRBJ1-5; no clear D. V was pared by 0 bases and J by 4 bases, with 4 bases between. CDR1 is MGHRA, CDR2 YSYEKL, per germline. This CDR3 is 13 amino acids long. The CDR3 region is CASSQEPNQPQHF. The DNA for the CDR3 is TGCGCCAGCAGCCAAGAGCCAAATCAGCCCCAGCATTTT.

V gene TRBV7-9 combines with J gene TRBJ2-7, with unresolved D. V lost 5 bases and J lost 7, with 21 bases in between. Germline lookup yields CDR1 SEHNR and CDR2 FQNEAQ (reference sequence). The CDR3 is made up of 15 amino acids. The DNA for the CDR3 is TGTGCCAGCAGCCCCCTTGCAGCTCCCCTTGGAGAGCAGTACTTC. It codes for CASSPLAAPLGEQYF.

This rearrangement joins TRBV4-1 to TRBJ1-4, with D unclear. The V gene's germline CDR1 is MGHRA and CDR2 YSYEKL. The CDR3 runs to 15 residues. Trimming stripped 4 bases from V and 12 bases from J, with 21 bases between. The CDR3: CASSLIQNPKVELFF. The CDR3 coding sequence is TGCGCCAGCAGCCTTATTCAAAATCCTAAGGTGGAACTGTTTTTT.

In its sample, this clonotype was seen many times. J is TRBJ2-3 and V is TRBV7-2, with 10 bases identical to TRBD1. This CDR3 region has 15 residues. Looked up from germline, CDR1 is SGHTA and CDR2 is FQGNSA. Trimming took 5 bases from V and 10 from J; bases not matched to a gene: 12. In DNA form, the CDR3 reads TGTGCCAGCAGCCCCGGGACAGGGGCAGTAGTAGCGCAGTATTTT. Translation gives CASSPGTGAVVAQYF.

This clonotype was picked up many times. In DNA, the CDR3 is TGTGCCAGCAGCTTGAATTACGAGCAGTACTTC. Its protein is CASSLNYEQYF. The chain has TRBV7-8 and TRBJ2-7; no clear D. Trimming cost V 3 bases and J 4 bases, with 4 bases left between them. CDR3 size: 11 residues. Germline CDR1 and CDR2: SGHVS and FQNEAQ.

The V gene is TRBV6-6, the J gene TRBJ1-3; the D is unclear. Germline V gene sequence: CDR1 MNHNY, CDR2 SVGAGI (reference sequence). This CDR3 region has 11 residues. Trimming cost V 2 bases and J 11 bases, with 7 bases left between them. Here the CDR3 reads CASSYAVSIYF. CDR3 coding DNA: TGTGCCAGCAGTTACGCAGTCTCCATATATTTT.

This sequence joins TRBV6-1 and TRBJ2-4; the D is unclear. Deletions cut 3 bases from V and 4 bases from J, with 13 bases between. Germline values: CDR1 MNHNS, CDR2 SASEGT. The CDR3 extends over 15 amino acids. The CDR3 nucleotides are TGTGCCAGCAGTGACTTCGTGGAGACGAAAAACATTCAGTACTTC. This sequence encodes CASSDFVETKNIQYF.

The V and J genes are TRBV27 and TRBJ2-7, with 8 positions matching TRBD2. V was clipped by 7 bases and J by 2 bases; unmatched bases: 7. This CDR3 spans 14 amino acids. From germline, CDR1 is MNHEY and CDR2 SMNVEV (reference sequence). The CDR3 region is CASMMSGRTYEQYF. The CDR3 region has the DNA TGTGCCAGCATGATGAGCGGGAGAACCTACGAGCAGTACTTC.